Presented here are 6 T cell receptor beta chains from one specimen sequenced in a study of blood T cell repertoires in COVID-19. Sequencing was performed with immunoSEQ multiplex PCR; in TCRdb, only in-frame clones are kept and a portion is missing. The sample shows approximately 210,000 clones, about four fifths of them seen only once. Input material: peripheral blood. The origin of the receptors is a woman older than 75 with acute or convalescent COVID-19.

CDR3 loop: CATNKEQGWEKLFF. DNA for the CDR3: TGTGCCACCAACAAGGAACAGGGCTGGGAAAAACTGTTTTTT. This chain connects TRBV10-3 to TRBJ1-4; possible D gene TRBD1, 6 bases. The CDR3 consists of 14 residues. Germline lookup yields CDR1 ENHRY and CDR2 SYGVKD. The germline V and J ends were trimmed by 10 bases and 8 bases, with 20 bases remaining between them.

V is TRBV27 and J is TRBJ1-2; 7 bases fit TRBD1. CDR3 size: 14 residues. Trimming removed 3 bases from V and 7 bases from J; junction bases left unmatched: 8. Germline-derived CDR1 and CDR2 are MNHEY and SMNVEV (reference sequence). In DNA form, the CDR3 reads TGTGCCAGCAGTTTGACAGGGAACTATGCTGGCTACACCTTC. It yields the protein CASSLTGNYAGYTF.

The chain is built from TRBV20-1 and TRBJ1-2, with a possible D match to TRBD1 (6 bases). Per germline, CDR1 DFQATT and CDR2 SNEGSKA (reference sequence). CDR3 length: 11 residues. V lost 6 bases to trimming and J lost 12 bases, with 17 bases between them. The CDR3 loop reads CSAHRGQVNTF. CDR3 nucleotides: TGCAGTGCCCACCGGGGACAAGTCAACACCTTC.

The chain links TRBV2 to TRBJ2-3, with 8 positions matching TRBD2. The CDR3 loop spans 15 amino acids. J was trimmed by 2 bases and V by 0 bases; bases with no gene match: 1. Germline V gene lookup returns CDR1 SNHLY and CDR2 FYNNEI. CDR3 DNA: TGTGCCAGCAGTGAAGCTAGCGGGGTCACAGATACGCAGTATTTT. The encoded protein is CASSEASGVTDTQYF.

A few counts support this clone. This chain links TRBV15 with TRBJ1-4; the match to TRBD1 covers 8 bases. Germline values: CDR1 LNHNV, CDR2 YYDKDF (reference sequence). V lost 3 bases, J lost 2 bases, and 2 bases stayed unmatched. This CDR3 region has 15 residues. CDR3 DNA: TGTGCCACCAGCAGGTCAGGGGGCACTAATGAAAAACTGTTTTTT. As protein: CATSRSGGTNEKLFF.

The chain carries TRBV5-1 and TRBJ1-3, with D maybe TRBD1 (5 bases). The CDR3 covers 17 residues. V was pared by 0 bases and J by 3 bases, with 16 bases between. CDR1 is SGHRS and CDR2 is YFSETQ in the germline V gene. The CDR3 is CASSLASGGGNGNTIYF. In nucleotides, the CDR3 is TGCGCCAGCAGCTTGGCGTCCGGGGGAGGCAATGGAAACACCATATATTTT.